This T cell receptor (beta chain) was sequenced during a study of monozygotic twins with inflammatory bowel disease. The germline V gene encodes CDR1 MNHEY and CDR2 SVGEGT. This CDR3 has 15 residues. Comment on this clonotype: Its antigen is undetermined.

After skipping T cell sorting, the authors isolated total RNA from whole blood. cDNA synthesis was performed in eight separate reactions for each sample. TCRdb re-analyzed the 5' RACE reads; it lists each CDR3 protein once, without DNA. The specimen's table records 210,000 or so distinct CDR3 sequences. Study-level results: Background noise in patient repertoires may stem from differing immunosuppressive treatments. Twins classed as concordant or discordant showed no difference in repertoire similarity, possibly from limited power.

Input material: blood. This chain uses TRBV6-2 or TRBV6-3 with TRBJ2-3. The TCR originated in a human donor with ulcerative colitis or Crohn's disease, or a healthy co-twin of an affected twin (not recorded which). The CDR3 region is CASSYSHTTFGTQYF.